These T cell receptor beta chains were read from a single sample in a study of blood T cell repertoires in COVID-19. Clones were sequenced by immunoSEQ multiplex PCR, and TCRdb holds only the in-frame ones, with some missing. The sample shows approximately 100,000 clones, roughly nine tenths of them seen only once. The sample taken for sequencing was peripheral blood. The receptor source for this set is a woman older than 75 with acute or convalescent COVID-19. The CDR3 runs from the conserved cysteine through the conserved F or W. The D gene is left open where the match is weak. Size values are once, few and many counts, or a class for expanded clones, and some rows have none.

clone_size,j_call,v_call,d_call,cdr3_aa,cdr3_nt
.,TRBJ2-3,TRBV7-3,TRBD2,CASSFRGGSTDTQYF,TGTGCCAGCAGCTTTCGGGGGGGCAGCACAGATACGCAGTATTTT
.,TRBJ1-1,TRBV5-8,.,CASSFGTQGGEAFF,TGTGCCAGCAGCTTCGGCACCCAGGGAGGGGAAGCTTTCTTT
.,TRBJ2-2,TRBV3-1/TRBV3-2,TRBD2,CASSHRLAANTGELFF,TGTGCCAGCAGCCATCGACTAGCGGCGAACACCGGGGAGCTGTTTTTT
.,TRBJ2-5,TRBV9,.,CASSGGDKETQYF,TGTGCCAGCAGCGGGGGAGATAAAGAGACCCAGTACTTC
.,TRBJ2-1,TRBV7-8,.,CASSSWTDNEQFF,TGTGCCAGCAGCTCGTGGACAGACAATGAGCAGTTCTTC
.,TRBJ2-2,TRBV3-1/TRBV3-2,TRBD1,CASSRGQYTGELFF,TGTGCCAGCAGCCGGGGACAGTACACCGGGGAGCTGTTTTTT
.,TRBJ1-6,TRBV5-3,TRBD1,CAGGQNNSPLHF,TGTGCCGGGGGACAGAATAATTCACCCCTCCACTTT
.,TRBJ1-6,TRBV7-6,.,CASSLAIAGYNSPLHF,TGTGCCAGCAGCTTAGCGATCGCAGGCTATAATTCACCCCTCCACTTT
.,TRBJ2-5,TRBV5-4,TRBD2,CASSPEGLAGGRKTQYF,TGTGCCAGCAGCCCCGAAGGACTAGCGGGGGGGCGTAAGACCCAGTACTTC
.,TRBJ1-3,TRBV7-8,TRBD1,CASSPRGQGIGSGNTIYF,TGTGCCAGCAGCCCACGGGGACAGGGGATCGGCTCTGGAAACACCATATATTTT
.,TRBJ1-3,TRBV7-8,.,CASSWGVAGLSGNTIYF,TGTGCCAGCAGCTGGGGGGTGGCAGGCCTCTCTGGAAACACCATATATTTT
.,TRBJ1-2,TRBV9,TRBD1,CASSVDAGGWYGYTF,TGTGCCAGCAGCGTAGATGCAGGGGGATGGTATGGCTACACCTTC
.,TRBJ2-3,TRBV10-3,TRBD2,CAISEASGISTDTQYF,TGTGCCATCAGTGAGGCTAGCGGGATTAGCACAGATACGCAGTATTTT
.,TRBJ2-4,TRBV11-2,.,CASSSLGQGQEAKNIQYF,TGTGCCAGCAGCAGCTTAGGGCAGGGCCAGGAGGCCAAAAACATTCAGTACTTC
.,TRBJ1-5,TRBV16,.,CASSQNRNQPQHF,TGTGCCAGCAGCCAAAACAGAAATCAGCCCCAGCATTTT
.,TRBJ2-2,TRBV18,.,CASSPVTANTGELFF,TGTGCCAGCTCACCAGTTACGGCGAACACCGGGGAGCTGTTTTTT
.,TRBJ2-1,TRBV10-1,.,CASSSGENYNEQFF,TGCGCCAGCAGTTCAGGGGAAAACTACAATGAGCAGTTCTTC
.,TRBJ1-2,TRBV13,.,CASSLAIYTSNYGYTF,TGTGCCAGCAGCTTAGCGATTTACACATCTAACTATGGCTACACCTTC
.,TRBJ1-1,TRBV7-9,.,CASSYDWNTEAFF,TGTGCCAGCAGCTATGACTGGAACACTGAAGCTTTCTTT
.,TRBJ2-7,TRBV30,.,CASQGGPYEQYF,TGTGCCTCGCAGGGGGGACCCTACGAGCAGTACTTC
.,TRBJ2-3,TRBV7-2,TRBD2,CASSSRAGGTTDTQYF,TGTGCCAGCAGCTCAAGAGCGGGGGGTACCACAGATACGCAGTATTTT
.,TRBJ2-7,TRBV7-3,TRBD2,CASSPTSGVRPSLQQYF,TGTGCCAGCAGCCCGACTAGCGGGGTAAGGCCCTCCCTCCAGCAGTACTTC
few,TRBJ2-5,TRBV6-6,TRBD2,CASSRAGLAGGKETQYF,TGTGCCAGCAGTCGAGCGGGACTAGCGGGGGGAAAAGAGACCCAGTACTTC
.,TRBJ2-1,TRBV5-6,TRBD2,CASSLWRGAYNEQFF,TGTGCCAGCAGCTTGTGGCGGGGGGCCTACAATGAGCAGTTCTTC
.,TRBJ2-1,TRBV28,.,CASSFGEQFF,TGTGCCAGCAGTTTCGGTGAGCAGTTCTTC
.,TRBJ2-3,TRBV6-2/TRBV6-3,TRBD2,CASSYPGPSSGGSTDTQYF,TGTGCCAGCAGTTACCCCGGACCCTCTAGCGGGGGGAGCACAGATACGCAGTATTTT
.,TRBJ1-5,TRBV6-5,TRBD1,CASQGDTSNQPQHF,TGTGCCAGCCAGGGGGACACCTCCAATCAGCCCCAGCATTTT
few,TRBJ2-7,TRBV10-3,TRBD2,CAISGGGASYEQYF,TGTGCCATCAGTGGCGGGGGGGCATCCTACGAGCAGTACTTC
.,TRBJ2-7,TRBV10-2,.,CASRGDWSSYEQYF,TGCGCCAGCAGAGGGGACTGGTCGTCCTACGAGCAGTACTTC
.,TRBJ1-2,TRBV28,TRBD1,CASSRGQQEFYGYTF,TGTGCCAGCAGCCGGGGACAGCAGGAATTCTATGGCTACACCTTC
few,TRBJ1-2,TRBV7-9,TRBD1,CASSFTGDGYTF,TGTGCCAGCAGCTTTACAGGGGACGGCTACACCTTC
.,TRBJ1-1,TRBV18,.,CASSPPGQSMNTEAFF,TGTGCCAGCTCACCACCAGGACAGAGCATGAACACTGAAGCTTTCTTT
.,TRBJ2-3,TRBV18,.,CASSPRQGTDTQYF,TGTGCCAGCTCACCACGGCAGGGAACAGATACGCAGTATTTT
.,TRBJ1-6,TRBV5-4,.,CASSRGGDGSPLHF,TGTGCCAGCAGCCGTGGGGGCGACGGTTCACCCCTCCACTTT
.,TRBJ2-7,TRBV30,.,CAWGLVGGEQYF,TGTGCCTGGGGGCTAGTGGGAGGCGAGCAGTACTTC
.,TRBJ1-2,TRBV11-2,.,CASSLGDTYYGYTF,TGTGCCAGCAGCTTAGGGGACACCTACTATGGCTACACCTTC
.,TRBJ2-3,TRBV28,.,CASSPLRLPSTDTQYF,TGTGCCAGCAGTCCTCTAAGACTTCCTAGCACAGATACGCAGTATTTT
.,TRBJ2-1,TRBV19,.,CASAEQGTPYNEQFF,TGTGCCAGCGCGGAGCAGGGGACCCCCTACAATGAGCAGTTCTTC
.,TRBJ2-5,TRBV7-2,TRBD1,CASSSGQGAKTQYF,TGTGCCAGCAGCTCCGGACAGGGGGCAAAGACCCAGTACTTC
.,TRBJ2-7,TRBV11-3,.,CASSFGETYEQYF,TGTGCCAGCAGCTTCGGAGAAACCTACGAGCAGTACTTC
.,TRBJ2-5,TRBV5-1,TRBD1,CASSLGPGQGQETQYF,TGCGCCAGCAGCTTGGGGCCGGGACAGGGGCAAGAGACCCAGTACTTC
.,TRBJ2-7,TRBV5-4,.,CASSLMGSYEQYF,TGTGCCAGCAGCTTGATGGGCAGTTACGAGCAGTACTTC
once,TRBJ2-2,TRBV4-2,.,CASSQDPLRGGELFF,TGTGCCAGCAGCCAAGACCCCTTAAGGGGCGGGGAGCTGTTTTTT
.,TRBJ2-3,TRBV6-2/TRBV6-3,.,CASSRNVPGTDTQYF,TGTGCCAGCAGCAGAAACGTACCAGGCACAGATACGCAGTATTTT
.,TRBJ2-7,TRBV19,TRBD2,CASSPTSGGAYEQYF,TGTGCCAGTAGTCCGACTAGCGGGGGAGCCTACGAGCAGTACTTC
.,TRBJ2-1,TRBV5-4,TRBD2,CASSHGGWGLAGAEQFF,TGTGCCAGCAGCCACGGGGGTTGGGGACTAGCGGGAGCTGAGCAGTTCTTC
.,TRBJ1-2,TRBV5-1,.,CASRPQDGYGYTF,TGCGCCAGCAGACCACAGGACGGCTATGGCTACACCTTC
.,TRBJ2-4,TRBV5-3,TRBD2,CARSLAETIPGLKNIQYF,TGTGCCAGAAGCTTGGCCGAAACAATCCCGGGACTAAAAAACATTCAGTACTTC
.,TRBJ2-5,TRBV5-8,.,CASSLKLGGRETQYF,TGTGCCAGCAGCCTTAAATTGGGGGGTCGAGAGACCCAGTACTTC